This T cell receptor (beta chain) is from a study of blood T cell repertoires in COVID-19. The wider study: Sites in the United States, Italy and Spain provided acute and convalescent COVID-19 samples.

This CDR3 is built from 14 residues. Germline CDR1 is MNHEY and CDR2 is SVGAGI. V was cut by 5 bases and J by 0 bases, with 10 bases left in between. Here immunoSEQ multiplex PCR was the method, and the copy in TCRdb shows in-frame clones only, minus some. Among tens of thousands of clones, about nine tenths were seen once, and the ten largest hold 20% to 25%. This receptor was obtained from a woman in her forties or fifties with active or convalescent COVID-19. Material for sequencing was peripheral blood. The V and J genes are TRBV6-5 and TRBJ2-5, with TRBD2 as a possible D gene (6 bases). CDR3 loop: CASSNLANQETQYF. The CDR3 DNA reads as TGTGCCAGCAGTAATCTAGCGAACCAAGAGACCCAGTACTTC.